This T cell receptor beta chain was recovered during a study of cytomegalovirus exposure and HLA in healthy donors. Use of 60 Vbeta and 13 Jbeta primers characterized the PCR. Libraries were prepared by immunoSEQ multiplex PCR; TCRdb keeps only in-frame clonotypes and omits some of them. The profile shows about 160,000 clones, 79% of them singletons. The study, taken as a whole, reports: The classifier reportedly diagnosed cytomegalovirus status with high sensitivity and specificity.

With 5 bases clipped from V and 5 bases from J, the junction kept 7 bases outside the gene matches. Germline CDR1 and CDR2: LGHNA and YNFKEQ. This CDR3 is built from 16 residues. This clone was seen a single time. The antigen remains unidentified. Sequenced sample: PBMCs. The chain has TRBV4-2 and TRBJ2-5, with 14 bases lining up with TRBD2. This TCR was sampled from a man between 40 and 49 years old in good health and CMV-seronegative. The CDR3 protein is CASSSGLAGVLETQYF. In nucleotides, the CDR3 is TGTGCCAGCAGCTCGGGACTAGCGGGAGTTTTGGAGACCCAGTACTTC.